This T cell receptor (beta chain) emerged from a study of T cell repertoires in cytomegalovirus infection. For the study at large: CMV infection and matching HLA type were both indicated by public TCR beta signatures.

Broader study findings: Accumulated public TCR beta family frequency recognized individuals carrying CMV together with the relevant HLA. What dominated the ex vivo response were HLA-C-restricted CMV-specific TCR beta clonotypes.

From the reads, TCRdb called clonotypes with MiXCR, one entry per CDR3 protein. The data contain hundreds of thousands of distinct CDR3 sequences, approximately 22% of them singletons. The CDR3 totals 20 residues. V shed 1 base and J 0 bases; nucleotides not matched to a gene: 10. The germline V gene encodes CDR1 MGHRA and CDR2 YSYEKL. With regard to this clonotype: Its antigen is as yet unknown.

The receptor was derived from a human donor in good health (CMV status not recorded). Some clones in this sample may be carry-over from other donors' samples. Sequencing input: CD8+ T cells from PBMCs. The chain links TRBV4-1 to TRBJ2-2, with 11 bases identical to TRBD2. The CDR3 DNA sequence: TGCGCCAGCAGCCAAGCTCTGGTCCTAGCGGGGGGATCGAACACCGGGGAGCTGTTTTTT. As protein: CASSQALVLAGGSNTGELFF.